These T cell receptor beta chains were read from a single sample in a study of blood T cell repertoires in COVID-19. Using immunoSEQ multiplex PCR, the repertoire was profiled, and TCRdb retains in-frame clones only, with some absent. The data contain about 410,000 clones, around 91% of them singletons. Sequencing was done on a sample of peripheral blood. These receptor sequences come from a woman aged 40-49 years with COVID-19, enrolled during active disease. The CDR3 runs from the conserved cysteine through the conserved F or W. The order of the fields is J gene, V gene, clone size, D gene, CDR3 DNA, CDR3 protein. The D gene is left open where the match is weak. Size tells how often a clone was seen (once, few, many) or the class of an expanded clone, and some rows leave it out.

TRBJ2-7 TRBV27 . . TGTGCCAGCAGTTTATCGTTCCCAGGTATCAACGAGCAGTACTTC CASSLSFPGINEQYF
TRBJ1-5 TRBV6-5 . . TGTGCCAGCAGTCCCTACGGGGAATCACGGCCCCAGCATTTT CASSPYGESRPQHF
TRBJ1-3 TRBV18 once TRBD1 TGTGCCAGCTCGACGACAGGGACGACTGGAAACACCATATATTTT CASSTTGTTGNTIYF
TRBJ1-2 TRBV7-9 . . TGTGCCAGCAGCTTAGGTCGCAGTGACTATGGCTACACCTTC CASSLGRSDYGYTF
TRBJ1-3 TRBV30 . . TGTGCCTGGAGTCGCAACAGAGGAAACACCATATATTTT CAWSRNRGNTIYF
TRBJ2-1 TRBV28 . . TGTGCCAGCAGTTTAAGGCAGGTTGACAATGAGCAGTTCTTC CASSLRQVDNEQFF
TRBJ2-5 TRBV11-3 . . TGTGCCACCCAAGTAGAGGGGGAGGAGACCCAGTACTTC CATQVEGEETQYF
TRBJ2-2 TRBV28 . TRBD1 TGTGCCAGCAGTTTGGTCACCACAGGGGCCGGGGAGCTGTTTTTT CASSLVTTGAGELFF
TRBJ1-4 TRBV27 . . TGTGCCAGCAGTCCGATAACAGGGCGTAGGATAAAACTGTTTTTT CASSPITGRRIKLFF
TRBJ2-3 TRBV13 . TRBD2 TGTGCCAGCAGCCCAGGCCCCGGACTAGCGGGCCGCACAGATACGCAGTATTTT CASSPGPGLAGRTDTQYF
TRBJ2-5 TRBV6-5 . . TGTGCCAGCAGGGGGGGGCCCCTTCAAGAGACCCAGTACTTC CASRGGPLQETQYF
TRBJ1-3 TRBV6-5 . . TGTGCCAGCAGCTTAGGGGTATCAGGAAACACCATATATTTT CASSLGVSGNTIYF
TRBJ1-2 TRBV27 . TRBD1 TGTGCCAGCAGTTCTAGAGGGACAGGGTGGGGAACGGACTATGGCTACACCTTC CASSSRGTGWGTDYGYTF
TRBJ1-2 TRBV18 . TRBD1 TGTGCCAGCTCACCAACGGACAGGGGCGTAAGCTACACCTTC CASSPTDRGVSYTF
TRBJ1-1 TRBV28 . TRBD1 TGTGCCAGCAGAGGGACAGGTTTTACTGAAGCTTTCTTT CASRGTGFTEAFF
TRBJ1-1 TRBV5-1 . TRBD1 TGCGCCAGCAGCTTGGGACAGGGTTGGACTGAAGCTTTCTTT CASSLGQGWTEAFF
TRBJ2-3 TRBV28 . . TGTGCCAGCAGTTCCCCAGGTACAGATACGCAGTATTTT CASSSPGTDTQYF
TRBJ1-5 TRBV15 . . TGTGCCACCAGCAGAGACAGGGCAAGCAATCAGCCCCAGCATTTT CATSRDRASNQPQHF
TRBJ2-1 TRBV4-3 . TRBD2 TGCGCCAGCAGCCAAGATGCGGGAGAAGGAAGGAATGAGCAGTTCTTC CASSQDAGEGRNEQFF
TRBJ1-3 TRBV6-1 . TRBD1 TGTGCCAGCAGTGGGGGCAGGGGGCCCCGGGGAGGAAACACCATATATTTT CASSGGRGPRGGNTIYF
TRBJ1-1 TRBV18 . . TGTGCCAGCTCACCCACTCCCTCTATGAACACTGAAGCTTTCTTT CASSPTPSMNTEAFF
TRBJ2-7 TRBV19 once . TGTGCCAGTAGTAAGGGTAGAGGGTTCAACGAGCAGTACTTC CASSKGRGFNEQYF